Included here is one TCR beta chain sequence, with context. Between the trimmed V and J ends, which lost 5 bases and 0 bases, there was a span of 13 bases. Per germline, CDR1 SNHLY and CDR2 FYNNEI. The CDR3 spans 15 residues. This record comes from a study of blood T cell repertoires in COVID-19. Study-level information: Samples taken during acute and convalescent COVID-19 were collected in the United States, Italy and Spain. T cells, B-cell-depleted T cells, or PBMCs supplied cDNA or gDNA.

Original processing methods: Amplification of reference gene primers provided the estimated nucleated cell counts. Measured with immunoSEQ multiplex PCR; TCRdb has only the in-frame clones, and not every one. V and J calls plus clone size are reproduced from that table; the DNA served to infer D and trimming. The sample contains under 400,000 clones, around 89% of which appear only once. The TCR originated in a man in his late teens or twenties with active or convalescent COVID-19. The sequenced sample consisted of peripheral blood. This chain links TRBV2 with TRBJ2-5; no clear D gene. The CDR3 DNA is TGTGCCAGCAGTTTCTCCAACTTGTACCAAGAGACCCAGTACTTC. Amino acids: CASSFSNLYQETQYF.